This T cell receptor beta chain was profiled in a study of blood T cell repertoires in COVID-19. Turning to the study itself: Collection of acute and convalescent COVID-19 samples took place in the United States, Italy and Spain. Sources were T cells, B-cell-depleted T cells, or PBMCs; the material itself was cDNA or gDNA.

This clone has only one observation. How the authors handled the data: Amplifying reference gene primers gave estimates of nucleated cell counts. This table comes from immunoSEQ multiplex PCR, and its TCRdb copy is limited to in-frame clones, with some not included. V and J calls and clone size are given by that table; D and trimming were obtained from the DNA. The data show roughly 250,000 clones, about nine tenths seen once. Followed longitudinally, the Seattle patients had been enrolled during active infection. The sequence came from a man aged 25-45 years with COVID-19, enrolled during active disease. The sequencing input was peripheral blood.

The CDR3 DNA reads as TGTGCCAGCAGTTTTAACAGGGCGGGTAATGAGCAGTTCTTC. Translation gives CASSFNRAGNEQFF. The chain employs TRBV27 and TRBJ2-1; the D gene is possibly TRBD1 (6 bases). Trimming stripped 3 bases from V and 7 bases from J, with 13 bases between. Germline V gene data show CDR1 as MNHEY and CDR2 as SMNVEV (reference sequence). This CDR3 has 14 amino acids.